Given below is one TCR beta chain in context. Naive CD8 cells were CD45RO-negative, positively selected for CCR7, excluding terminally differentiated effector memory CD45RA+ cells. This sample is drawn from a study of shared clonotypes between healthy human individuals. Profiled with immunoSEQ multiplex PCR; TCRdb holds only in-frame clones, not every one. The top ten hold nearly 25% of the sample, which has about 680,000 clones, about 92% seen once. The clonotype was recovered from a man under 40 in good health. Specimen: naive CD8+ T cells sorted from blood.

The CDR3 loop reads CASLEGLAGLNTGELFF. The CDR3 DNA follows: TGCGCCAGCTTGGAGGGGCTAGCGGGATTAAACACCGGGGAGCTGTTTTTT. This chain uses TRBV5-1 with TRBJ2-2; 9 bases agree with TRBD2. The germline V gene encodes CDR1 SGHRS and CDR2 YFSETQ. Unmatched junction bases numbered 12, after V lost 7 bases and J lost 2 bases. CDR3 size: 17 residues.